Detailed here is one T cell receptor beta chain. A second about 7 to 11 cycle PCR used barcoded and J-beta primers. TCRdb re-derived calls from the 5' RACE reads in MiXCR, one entry per CDR3 protein. The sample consists of about 1.6 million distinct CDR3 sequences, 30% to 40% of them appearing once. Trimming stripped 4 bases from V and 2 bases from J, with 18 bases between. CDR1 and CDR2 from the germline V gene are SGDLS and YYNGEE. The length of the CDR3 is 16 residues. The data are from a study of blood T cells in healthy people across ages. The rearrangement joins TRBV9 to TRBJ1-1, with unresolved D. The TCR comes from a woman aged 25-40 years in good health. Sequencing was done on a sample of blood. CDR3 loop: CASSPGLLTYNTEAFF. Written as DNA, the CDR3 is TGTGCCAGCAGCCCCGGACTGCTGACATATAACACTGAAGCTTTCTTT.